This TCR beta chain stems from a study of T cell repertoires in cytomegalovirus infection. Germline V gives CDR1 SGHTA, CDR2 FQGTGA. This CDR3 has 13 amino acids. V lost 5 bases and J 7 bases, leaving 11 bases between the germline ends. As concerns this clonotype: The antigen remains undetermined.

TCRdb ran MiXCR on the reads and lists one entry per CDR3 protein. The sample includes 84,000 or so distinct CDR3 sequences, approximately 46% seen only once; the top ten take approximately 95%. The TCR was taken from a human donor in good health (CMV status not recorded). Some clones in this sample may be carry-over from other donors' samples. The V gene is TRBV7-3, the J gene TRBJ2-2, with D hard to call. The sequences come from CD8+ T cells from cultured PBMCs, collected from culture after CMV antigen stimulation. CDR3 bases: TGTGCCAGCAGCCCCTTGGCTCACGGGGAGCTGTTTTTT. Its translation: CASSPLAHGELFF.